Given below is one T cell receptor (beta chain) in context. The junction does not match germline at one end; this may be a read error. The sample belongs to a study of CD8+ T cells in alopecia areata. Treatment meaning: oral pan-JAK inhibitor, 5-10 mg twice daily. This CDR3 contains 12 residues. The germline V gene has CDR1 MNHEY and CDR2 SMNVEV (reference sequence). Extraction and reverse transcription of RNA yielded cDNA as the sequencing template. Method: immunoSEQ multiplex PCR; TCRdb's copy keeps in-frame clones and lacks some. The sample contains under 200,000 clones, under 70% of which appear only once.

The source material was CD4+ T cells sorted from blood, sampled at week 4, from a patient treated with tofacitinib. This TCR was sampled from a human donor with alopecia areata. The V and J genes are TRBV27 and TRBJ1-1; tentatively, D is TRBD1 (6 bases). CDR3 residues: CASRRTATEALF. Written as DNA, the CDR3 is TGTGCCAGCAGGCGGACAGCGACTGAAGCTCTCTTT.